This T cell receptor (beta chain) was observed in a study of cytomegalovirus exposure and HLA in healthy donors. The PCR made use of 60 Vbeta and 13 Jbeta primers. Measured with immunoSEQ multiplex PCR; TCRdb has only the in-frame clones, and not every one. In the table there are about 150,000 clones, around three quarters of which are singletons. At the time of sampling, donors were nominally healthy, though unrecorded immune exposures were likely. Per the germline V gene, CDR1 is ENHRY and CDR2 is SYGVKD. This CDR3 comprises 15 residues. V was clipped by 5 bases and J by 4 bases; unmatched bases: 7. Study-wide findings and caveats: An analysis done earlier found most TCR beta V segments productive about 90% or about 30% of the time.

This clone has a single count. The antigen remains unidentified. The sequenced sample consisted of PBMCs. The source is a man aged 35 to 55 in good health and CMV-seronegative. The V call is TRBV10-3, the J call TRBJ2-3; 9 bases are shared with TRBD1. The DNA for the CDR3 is TGTGCCATCAGTACCGGGACAGGGCTCGCAGATACGCAGTATTTT. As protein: CAISTGTGLADTQYF.